A selection of T cell receptor beta chains follows, all from one sample in a study of blood T cell repertoires in COVID-19. Repertoires were generated with immunoSEQ multiplex PCR, while TCRdb's copy carries only in-frame clones and drops some. The sample has 430,000 or so clones, 70% to 90% seen once. The sequenced sample consisted of PBMCs or T cells enriched from blood (not recorded which). The receptor set was obtained from a woman aged 18-30 years who had been exposed to COVID-19. The CDR3 runs from the conserved cysteine through the conserved F or W. Each record gives: clone size, J gene, D gene, V gene, CDR3 DNA, CDR3 protein. D genes are given only for firm matches. Rows may omit the clone size; those that give it use once, few, many or a size class.

clone_size: NA
j_call: TRBJ1-5
d_call: TRBD1
v_call: TRBV19
cdr3_nt: TGTGCCAGTAGTCCAGGGCAGGGGGCGAACCTCTATAGCAATCAGCCCCAGCATTTT
cdr3_aa: CASSPGQGANLYSNQPQHF

clone_size: NA
j_call: TRBJ2-3
d_call: TRBD2
v_call: TRBV5-6
cdr3_nt: TGTGCCAGCAGCCAGCTTTTTGGGGGGGACCGACCGCAGTATTTT
cdr3_aa: CASSQLFGGDRPQYF

clone_size: NA
j_call: TRBJ2-1
d_call: NA
v_call: TRBV4-1
cdr3_nt: TGCGCCAGCAGCCAAGATTCCCCAGATGAGCAGTTCTTC
cdr3_aa: CASSQDSPDEQFF

clone_size: NA
j_call: TRBJ1-2
d_call: NA
v_call: TRBV6-5
cdr3_nt: TGTGCCAGCACTTTAGAGGGGGTGGCCTATGGCTACACCTTC
cdr3_aa: CASTLEGVAYGYTF

clone_size: once
j_call: TRBJ2-3
d_call: TRBD1
v_call: TRBV6-2/TRBV6-3
cdr3_nt: TGTGCCAGCAGTGGAAACCGGGACAGGGATTTTAACAGGTTCACAGATACGCAGTATTTT
cdr3_aa: CASSGNRDRDFNRFTDTQYF

clone_size: NA
j_call: TRBJ1-5
d_call: NA
v_call: TRBV18
cdr3_nt: TGTGCCAGCTCCCGGTCGAATAATCAGCCCCAGCATTTT
cdr3_aa: CASSRSNNQPQHF

clone_size: NA
j_call: TRBJ1-2
d_call: TRBD1
v_call: TRBV3-1/TRBV3-2
cdr3_nt: TGTGCCAGCAGCCAGCTCGGACAGGGGGCGAGATCCTATGGCTACACCTTC
cdr3_aa: CASSQLGQGARSYGYTF

clone_size: NA
j_call: TRBJ2-7
d_call: NA
v_call: TRBV10-3
cdr3_nt: TGTGCCATCAGTGAGCCGAAATTGGGAGACGAGCAGTACTTC
cdr3_aa: CAISEPKLGDEQYF

clone_size: NA
j_call: TRBJ2-5
d_call: NA
v_call: TRBV6-2/TRBV6-3
cdr3_nt: TGTGCCAGCAGTTATTGGGGCAGTAAAGAGACCCAGTACTTC
cdr3_aa: CASSYWGSKETQYF

clone_size: NA
j_call: TRBJ2-4
d_call: NA
v_call: TRBV3-1/TRBV3-2
cdr3_nt: TGTGCCAGCAGCCAAGCAGGGGTGACCAAAAACATTCAGTACTTC
cdr3_aa: CASSQAGVTKNIQYF

clone_size: NA
j_call: TRBJ2-6
d_call: TRBD1
v_call: TRBV2
cdr3_nt: TGTGCCAGCAAGGGACAGGGGGGCTCTGGGGCCAACGTCCTGACTTTC
cdr3_aa: CASKGQGGSGANVLTF

clone_size: NA
j_call: TRBJ1-6
d_call: NA
v_call: TRBV20-1
cdr3_nt: TGCAGTGCTACTGACTCGGGAAAATCCTATAATTCACCCCTCCACTTT
cdr3_aa: CSATDSGKSYNSPLHF

clone_size: NA
j_call: TRBJ2-7
d_call: NA
v_call: TRBV28
cdr3_nt: TGTGCCAGCAGTTTTCCCATCAGGGGCCTCTCCGAGCAGTACTTC
cdr3_aa: CASSFPIRGLSEQYF

clone_size: NA
j_call: TRBJ2-1
d_call: TRBD2
v_call: TRBV9
cdr3_nt: TGTGCCAGCAGCAATAGACTAGCGGGGTCCTCCTACAATGAGCAGTTCTTC
cdr3_aa: CASSNRLAGSSYNEQFF

clone_size: NA
j_call: TRBJ2-1
d_call: NA
v_call: TRBV5-1
cdr3_nt: TGCGCCAGCAGCCCACGCTACGGGTTGGATGAGCAGTTCTTC
cdr3_aa: CASSPRYGLDEQFF

clone_size: NA
j_call: TRBJ2-3
d_call: NA
v_call: TRBV24-1
cdr3_nt: TGTGCCACCAGTGATGGGGGGACAGATACGCAGTATTTT
cdr3_aa: CATSDGGTDTQYF

clone_size: NA
j_call: TRBJ2-7
d_call: TRBD1
v_call: TRBV4-1
cdr3_nt: TGCGCCAGCAGCCAACCTCCGGGACAGTCCTACGAGCAGTACTTC
cdr3_aa: CASSQPPGQSYEQYF

clone_size: NA
j_call: TRBJ2-1
d_call: NA
v_call: TRBV7-3
cdr3_nt: TGTGCCAGCAGCTTGGACAGTCCTTATAACTTATACAATGAGCAGTTCTTC
cdr3_aa: CASSLDSPYNLYNEQFF

clone_size: NA
j_call: TRBJ2-3
d_call: NA
v_call: TRBV15
cdr3_nt: TGTGCCACCAGCAGAGTCACAGAGTCTAGCACAGATACGCAGTATTTT
cdr3_aa: CATSRVTESSTDTQYF

clone_size: NA
j_call: TRBJ1-1
d_call: NA
v_call: TRBV14
cdr3_nt: TGTGCCAGCAGCCCCTCCCCGGAGACGAACACTGAAGCTTTCTTT
cdr3_aa: CASSPSPETNTEAFF

clone_size: NA
j_call: TRBJ1-1
d_call: NA
v_call: TRBV19
cdr3_nt: TGTGCCAGTAACCTCTGGGAGGGCACTGAAGCTTTCTTT
cdr3_aa: CASNLWEGTEAFF

clone_size: NA
j_call: TRBJ2-5
d_call: TRBD2
v_call: TRBV3-1/TRBV3-2
cdr3_nt: TGTGCCAGCAGCGACTACGGAGTAGCGGGAGCTCGAGAGACCCAGTACTTC
cdr3_aa: CASSDYGVAGARETQYF

clone_size: NA
j_call: TRBJ2-7
d_call: TRBD2
v_call: TRBV27
cdr3_nt: TGTGCCAGCACCTTGGCGGGACTAGGGCCCTACGAGCAGTACTTC
cdr3_aa: CASTLAGLGPYEQYF

clone_size: NA
j_call: TRBJ2-3
d_call: NA
v_call: TRBV5-6
cdr3_nt: TGTGCCAGCAGCTTGTTTCCAGGGGGGACAGATACGCAGTATTTT
cdr3_aa: CASSLFPGGTDTQYF

clone_size: NA
j_call: TRBJ2-1
d_call: NA
v_call: TRBV7-9
cdr3_nt: TGTGCCAGCAGCCCCCCCCTAGCTGTCTACAATGAGCAGTTCTTC
cdr3_aa: CASSPPLAVYNEQFF

clone_size: NA
j_call: TRBJ1-2
d_call: NA
v_call: TRBV4-1
cdr3_nt: TGCGCCAGCAGCCAAGATGCCAGGGACTACTATGGCTACACCTTC
cdr3_aa: CASSQDARDYYGYTF

clone_size: NA
j_call: TRBJ1-5
d_call: NA
v_call: TRBV27
cdr3_nt: TGTGCCAGCAGTCCTTACCTCAGGGGCGCAGTAGTTCAGCCCCAGCATTTT
cdr3_aa: CASSPYLRGAVVQPQHF

clone_size: NA
j_call: TRBJ2-7
d_call: TRBD2
v_call: TRBV6-2/TRBV6-3
cdr3_nt: TGTGCCAGCAGTTACGCGGGGGGAACGGCCGAGCAGTACTTC
cdr3_aa: CASSYAGGTAEQYF

clone_size: NA
j_call: TRBJ1-1
d_call: TRBD1
v_call: TRBV6-2/TRBV6-3
cdr3_nt: TGTGCCAGCAGTTATAGGATGGGACAGGGGGCAATATCCGCTGAAGCTTTCTTT
cdr3_aa: CASSYRMGQGAISAEAFF